These 24 T cell receptor beta chains were sequenced from one sample in a study of CD8 T cells in ankylosing spondylitis. TCRdb ran MiXCR on the 5' RACE reads and lists one entry per CDR3 protein. Of roughly 440,000 distinct CDR3 sequences listed, more than 15% were seen once; the top ten hold 1%. Their antigens remain unidentified. Overall study results and limits: It appeared that ankylosing spondylitis blood was characterized by a TCR beta motif of fewer than ten highly homologous variants.

The sequenced sample consisted of blood, either unsorted or a sorted T cell fraction (not recorded which). Every receptor here comes from a male donor with ankylosing spondylitis.

J is TRBJ2-2 and V is TRBV20-1, with 9 nucleotides matching TRBD1. The CDR3 has 14 residues. Germline lookup yields CDR1 DFQATT and CDR2 SNEGSKA (reference sequence). With V trimmed by 5 bases and J by 4 bases, 5 bases remained unmatched. CDR3 DNA sequence: TGCAGTGCTGGCCGGGACAGGGTCACCGGGGAGCTGTTTTTT. Translation: CSAGRDRVTGELFF.

The CDR3 coding sequence is TGTGCCAGCAGCTTAGGGTCTGAAGCTTTCTTT. This encodes CASSLGSEAFF. The rearrangement uses TRBV7-9 and TRBJ1-1; D not resolved. Germline CDR1 and CDR2: SEHNR and FQNEAQ (reference sequence). V shed 1 base and J shed 6 bases, with 3 bases lying between them. The CDR3 contains 11 residues.

This clonotype has only a few counts. CDR3 sequence (DNA): TGCGCCAGCAGTACAGGAGGGTATTTCACAGATACGCAGTATTTT. This encodes CASSTGGYFTDTQYF. This chain uses TRBV5-1 with TRBJ2-3, with D tentatively TRBD2 (6 bases). V was cut by 5 bases and J by 2 bases, with 15 bases left in between. The CDR3 contains 15 residues. Per the germline V gene, CDR1 is SGHRS and CDR2 is YFSETQ.

This clonotype was detected ten times or more. V gene TRBV12-3 or TRBV12-4 combines with J gene TRBJ2-1, with a possible D match to TRBD2 (5 bases). This CDR3 region has 15 residues. The V end was cut by 8 bases, the J end by 0 bases, with 14 bases between. For the CDR3, the DNA is TGTGCCAGCGACTTTGGGAGAAGCTCCTACAATGAGCAGTTCTTC. Translating gives CASDFGRSSYNEQFF.

The V gene is TRBV6-1, the J gene TRBJ2-4; D uncertain. The germline V gene has CDR1 MNHNS and CDR2 SASEGT. V lost 1 base to trimming and J lost 2 bases, with 6 bases between them. The CDR3 is 14 residues long. In DNA form, the CDR3 reads TGTGCCAGCAGTGAAGGGGGTTCCAAAAACATTCAGTACTTC. Protein product: CASSEGGSKNIQYF.

This clonotype has just a few counts. J is TRBJ2-1 and V is TRBV12-3 or TRBV12-4; TRBD2 matches at 10 bases. CDR3 length: 13 residues. V was clipped by 5 bases and J by 12 bases; unmatched bases: 7. The DNA of the CDR3 is TGTGCCAGCAGTCGGACTAGCGGCCGGGGGCAGTTCTTC. It codes for CASSRTSGRGQFF.

The rearrangement joins TRBV7-8 to TRBJ2-5, with D perhaps TRBD2 (6 bases). Trimming removed 5 bases at V and 0 bases at J, with 13 bases between. This CDR3 contains 15 residues. Germline V gene sequence: CDR1 SGHVS, CDR2 FQNEAQ. The CDR3 reads CASSVGLSYQETQYF. The DNA for the CDR3 is TGTGCCAGCAGCGTGGGACTCTCGTACCAAGAGACCCAGTACTTC. Together with reference TRBV7-8 and TRBJ2-5, the CDR3 gives the full variable domain: GAGVSQSPRYKVAKRGQDVALRCDPISGHVSLFWYQQALGQGPEFLTYFQNEAQLDKSGLPSDRFFAERPEGSVSTLKIQRTQQEDSAVYLCASSVGLSYQETQYFGPGTRLLVL.

The chain joins TRBV2 to TRBJ1-2; 9 nucleotides match TRBD1. CDR3 length: 15 amino acids. V lost 5 bases and J lost 6; bases outside the gene matches: 10. Per the germline V gene, CDR1 is SNHLY and CDR2 is FYNNEI. The CDR3 sequence: CASSTSWTGEDGYTF. In nucleotides, the CDR3 is TGTGCCAGCAGTACGTCTTGGACAGGGGAGGATGGCTACACCTTC.

In this sample, this clonotype turned up once. A single base separates this from a much larger clone, so it may be a read error. V and J are TRBV6-1 and TRBJ2-2, with a tentative D call TRBD2 (6 bases). CDR1 MNHNS and CDR2 SASEGT come from the germline V gene. This CDR3 has 14 amino acids. The CDR3 sequence: CASKKRRNTGGLFF. The CDR3 region has the DNA TGTGCCAGCAAAAAACGGCGGAACACCGGGGGGCTGTTTTTT.

This chain connects TRBV6-4 to TRBJ2-1, with 7 bases identical to TRBD1. The CDR3 contains 15 residues. Trimming removed 2 bases from V and 4 bases from J; junction bases left unmatched: 5. Per the germline V gene, CDR1 is MRHNA and CDR2 is SNTAGT. This CDR3 reads CASSDRGQPYNEQFF. DNA of the CDR3: TGTGCCAGCAGTGACAGGGGACAGCCATACAATGAGCAGTTCTTC.

The chain recombines TRBV11-2 with TRBJ2-7; 12 bases agree with TRBD2. The germline CDR1 and CDR2 sequences are SGHAT and FQNNGV. With V trimmed by 1 base and J by 5 bases, 15 bases remained unmatched. The CDR3 runs 19 residues. CDR3 in amino acids: CASSLGRGTSGPRGNEQYF. CDR3 in DNA: TGTGCCAGCAGCTTAGGGAGAGGGACTAGCGGGCCGAGGGGGAACGAGCAGTACTTC.

This clonotype turned up a few times. This chain uses TRBV11-1 with TRBJ2-1; 12 nucleotides agree with TRBD2. This CDR3 spans 19 amino acids. CDR1 is SGHAT, CDR2 FQDESV, per germline (reference sequence). Trimming at V came to 7 bases and at J to 4 bases, leaving 17 bases not matched to a gene. The CDR3 spells CASTARRASGRAPYNEQFF. The CDR3 DNA follows: TGTGCCAGCACCGCGAGGAGGGCTAGCGGGAGGGCTCCTTACAATGAGCAGTTCTTC.

This clonotype was seen a handful of times. CDR3 loop: CASTPGLNTEAFF. DNA of the CDR3: TGTGCCAGCACCCCGGGACTCAACACTGAAGCTTTCTTT. J is TRBJ1-1 and V is TRBV2, with D possibly matching TRBD1 (5 bases). V was shortened by 7 bases and J by 2 bases, with 11 bases between the two germline ends. The CDR3 spans 13 residues. Germline V gives CDR1 SNHLY, CDR2 FYNNEI.

This clonotype has only a few counts. J is TRBJ1-3 and V is TRBV3-1; D remains unclear. Trimming stripped 3 bases from V and 0 bases from J, with 15 bases between. The CDR3 length is 17 residues. CDR1 is LGHDT and CDR2 is YNNKEL in the germline V gene (reference sequence). The DNA of the CDR3 is TGTGCCAGCAGCCACCCACCGTCACCATCCTCTGGAAACACCATATATTTT. It codes for CASSHPPSPSSGNTIYF.

V usage is TRBV4-1 and J usage is TRBJ1-5; a weak D match, TRBD1 (5 bases). V was clipped by 0 bases and J by 1 base, with 10 bases between them. Germline V gives CDR1 MGHRA, CDR2 YSYEKL. The CDR3 has 16 amino acids. CDR3 coding DNA: TGCGCCAGCAGCCAAGATGGGCAGGGCAGCAATCAGCCCCAGCATTTT. Its protein product is CASSQDGQGSNQPQHF.

The chain is built from TRBV20-1 and TRBJ2-5; 7 bases map to TRBD2. The CDR3 contains 15 residues. V lost 0 bases, J lost 2 bases, and 6 bases stayed unmatched. Per germline, CDR1 DFQATT and CDR2 SNEGSKA (reference sequence). CDR3 protein: CSARDLREWQETQYF. For the CDR3, the DNA is TGCAGTGCTAGAGATTTGCGGGAGTGGCAAGAGACCCAGTACTTC.

J is TRBJ1-1 and V is TRBV20-1, with TRBD1 as a possible D gene (5 bases). The germline V and J ends were trimmed by 2 bases and 2 bases, with 12 bases remaining between them. There are 14 residues in the CDR3. Germline V lookup: CDR1 DFQATT, CDR2 SNEGSKA (reference sequence). DNA for the CDR3: TGCAGTGCTAGATCGCGCAGGGCTAACACTGAAGCTTTCTTT. Protein sequence: CSARSRRANTEAFF.

This chain joins TRBV20-1 and TRBJ1-4; D gene unclear. CDR3 length equals 15 residues. In germline, CDR1 is DFQATT, CDR2 SNEGSKA (reference sequence). Trimming took off 1 base at V and 4 bases at J, with 13 bases between the two ends. CDR3 bases: TGCAGTGCTAGAGCCATGGGAACATATAATGAAAAACTGTTTTTT. Its translation: CSARAMGTYNEKLFF.

Only a few counts were recorded for this clonotype. The chain uses TRBV5-4 and TRBJ1-2; D might be TRBD1 (5 bases). The ends were cut back, 2 bases at V and 8 bases at J, with 22 bases in the middle. CDR1 is SGHNT and CDR2 is YYREEE in the germline V gene (reference sequence). The CDR3 consists of 16 residues. CDR3 in DNA: TGTGCCAGCAGCTTTGGCCAGGGTTTCTCAGAGAGCGGCTACACCTTC. Translating gives CASSFGQGFSESGYTF.

This clonotype showed up many times. Its ends do not fully match the called genes, so a read error is possible. The chain links TRBV12-3 or TRBV12-4 to TRBJ1-4; maybe TRBD1 (5 bases). CDR3 length: 14 amino acids. Here the CDR3 reads CASSPTGGDEKLFF. The CDR3 region has the DNA TGCGCCAGCAGCCCAACGGGAGGGGATGAAAAACTGTTTTTT.

There are many counts of this clonotype. The CDR3 DNA is TGTGCCAGCAGTTTAGGCCAGACCTACGAGCAGTACTTC. Translation gives CASSLGQTYEQYF. The chain joins TRBV12-3 or TRBV12-4 to TRBJ2-7; D is unresolved. This CDR3 contains 13 residues. Trimming shortened V by 1 base and J by 2 bases, and 6 bases separated the two germline ends.

This clonotype turned up a few times. CDR3 amino acids: CASSLDAGAYNEQFF. The CDR3 DNA sequence: TGTGCCAGCAGCTTAGATGCCGGAGCTTACAATGAGCAGTTCTTC. The chain couples TRBV11-3 to TRBJ2-1; unclear D gene. V was trimmed by 0 bases and J by 4 bases, leaving 10 bases between them. The CDR3 is made up of 15 amino acids. The germline gives CDR1 SGHNT, CDR2 YENEEA. Full variable domain (missing parts from reference TRBV11-3 and TRBJ2-1): EAGVVQSPRYKIIEKKQPVAFWCNPISGHNTLYWYLQNLGQGPELLIRYENEEAVDDSQLPKDRFSAERLKGVDSTLKIQPAELGDSAVYLCASSLDAGAYNEQFFGPGTRLTVL.

This clonotype was counted between two and nine times. The J gene is TRBJ1-1, the V gene TRBV12-3 or TRBV12-4, with TRBD1 matching 7 bases. Trimming removed 5 bases from V and 7 bases from J; junction bases left unmatched: 7. This CDR3 spans 13 amino acids. In DNA form, the CDR3 reads TGTGCCAGCAGTACCTACAGGGGTAGTGAAGCTTTCTTT. Amino acid sequence: CASSTYRGSEAFF.

This clonotype appeared a few times. The chain combines TRBV12-3 or TRBV12-4 with TRBJ1-6; 7 positions match TRBD1. The ends lost 6 bases at V and 10 bases at J; junction bases unmatched: 9. This CDR3 has 14 residues. The CDR3 sequence is CASRMTGRDSPLHF. The CDR3 nucleotides are TGTGCCAGCAGGATGACAGGGCGGGACTCACCCCTCCACTTT.